This T cell receptor (beta chain) appears in the sequencing data of a study of blood T cell repertoires in COVID-19 (dated by TCRdb to about 2020). For the wider study: Collaborator samples came from the United States, Italy and Spain and covered acute and convalescent phases of COVID-19. The prospective study material was composed of cDNA or gDNA derived from T cells, B-cell-depleted T cells, or PBMCs. The dataset comprised deeply sampled blood TCRbeta repertoires from subjects exposed to, actively infected with, or recovered from COVID-19. The repertoires were released in a freely available public database intended as a resource for research on the immune response to SARS-CoV-2. Samples were obtained from the ongoing ImmuneRACE study (first 160 participants) and from over 1,000 subjects provided by 6 global collaborators. Sample metadata almost always included a de-identified subject ID, COVID-19 status, age in years and sex. HLA class I and class II types, where available, came from metadata supplied by the sample provider rather than from assay-based typing.

A note on this clone: Its specific antigen is unknown. Base qualities are not recorded, but no much larger clone differs from it by a single base.

General study outcomes and caveats: Clinical and demographic metadata were provided uncurated, with the amount varying by source and participant.

TCRbeta CDR3 regions were amplified from genomic DNA using the immunoSEQ Assay, a bias-controlled multiplex PCR. The study's processing was this. Nucleated cell counts per sample were estimated from amplification of reference gene primers within the assay. Sequence reads were collapsed and filtered to measure the absolute abundance of every unique TCRbeta CDR3 rearrangement. For each sample, productive Simpson clonality was calculated by taking the square root of Simpson's diversity index across productive rearrangements. This immuneACCESS table, as held by TCRdb, lists in-frame sequences with V and J called but not all clones. Of the missing ones, under half trace to an unresolved V gene in checked studies; the others have no known cause. V, J and clone size were drawn from that table, and D and trimming were deduced from the DNA. The sample data list some 400,000 clones, and approximately 89% of these were observed just once. The top ten clones comprise under 11% of the sample.

One collaborating source in Seattle enrolled patients while the patients were actively infected and followed the patients over time throughout the course of disease. Collaborating institutions collected whole blood in K2EDTA tubes following their own protocols. Collaborator samples were shipped for TCRbeta analysis as frozen whole blood, isolated PBMCs, or DNA extracted from either sample type. Based on the germline V gene, the CDR1 and CDR2 sequences are SNHLY and FYNNEI. From its cysteine to its phenylalanine, the CDR3 spans 15 amino acids. Only the CDR3 region is kept as DNA, spanning 45 bases read in frame from base 1. Trimming takes 6 bases from V and 4 bases from J, and the germline ends sit 18 bases apart.

Sequenced material: peripheral blood. The rearranged chain carries TRBV2 and TRBJ1-2; matching of 5 bases hints at TRBD1 as the D gene. The sequence was obtained from a woman aged 30 to 39 with COVID-19, enrolled during active disease. In nucleotide form, the sequence is TGTGCCAGCAGCAGAGACCCCCCAGGGCCCTATGGCTACACCTTC. It is translated as CASSRDPPGPYGYTF.